The rows below give T cell receptor beta chains drawn from one sample of a study of cytomegalovirus exposure and HLA in healthy donors. TCRdb's copy holds only in-frame clones and misses some; the assay was immunoSEQ multiplex PCR. The top ten clones hold 15% to 20% of a sample with 90,000 to 150,000 clones, roughly four fifths of them seen once. Material for sequencing was PBMCs. All receptors come from a man between 45 and 60 years old in good health and CMV-seropositive. Both conserved end residues are part of each CDR3. The D gene is left open where the match is weak. Clone size is stated in some rows and not others, as once, few, many or a class when expanded.

clone size	V gene	J gene	D gene	CDR3 protein	CDR3 DNA
few	TRBV9	TRBJ1-1	NA	CASSVEGGGLTEAFF	TGTGCCAGCAGCGTAGAAGGTGGGGGCCTCACTGAAGCTTTCTTT
NA	TRBV11-3	TRBJ2-2	TRBD1	CASSQDRGNTGELFF	TGTGCCAGCAGCCAGGACAGGGGGAACACCGGGGAGCTGTTTTTT
few	TRBV6-5	TRBJ1-5	NA	CASSYTQGTNQPQHF	TGTGCCAGCAGTTATACTCAGGGTACCAATCAGCCCCAGCATTTT
NA	TRBV6-5	TRBJ1-6	NA	CASTKQTVFNSPLHF	TGTGCCAGCACCAAACAGACAGTCTTTAATTCACCCCTCCACTTT
NA	TRBV10-1	TRBJ2-2	NA	CASSDPGTGELFF	TGCGCCAGCAGTGATCCGGGGACCGGGGAGCTGTTTTTT
NA	TRBV27	TRBJ2-7	NA	CASYSVRQTNPGEQYF	TGTGCCAGTTACTCCGTTAGACAGACAAACCCGGGTGAGCAGTACTTC
NA	TRBV21-1	TRBJ1-1	NA	CASSKEKGGWGTEAFF	TGTGCCAGCAGCAAAGAGAAGGGAGGGTGGGGCACTGAAGCTTTCTTT
few	TRBV4-2	TRBJ1-5	TRBD1	CASSQDQRQGARYQPQHF	TGTGCCAGCAGCCAAGATCAACGACAGGGGGCGCGGTATCAGCCCCAGCATTTT
NA	TRBV5-1	TRBJ2-7	TRBD2	CASSPGPGGGEQYF	TGCGCCAGCAGCCCCGGACCAGGCGGGGGCGAGCAGTACTTC
NA	TRBV29-1	TRBJ2-6	NA	CSAREAGANVLTF	TGCAGCGCCAGGGAGGCTGGGGCCAACGTCCTGACTTTC
few	TRBV5-1	TRBJ2-5	NA	CASSPPGETQYF	TGCGCCAGCAGCCCGCCGGGGGAGACCCAGTACTTC
few	TRBV5-5	TRBJ2-7	NA	CASSLAGSYEQYF	TGTGCCAGCAGCTTGGCCGGCTCCTACGAGCAGTACTTC
once	TRBV18	TRBJ2-7	TRBD1	CASSPIQGPQPYEQYF	TGTGCCAGCTCACCGATACAGGGGCCTCAACCTTACGAGCAGTACTTC
NA	TRBV6-5	TRBJ1-1	TRBD1	CASSYATGDTEAFF	TGTGCCAGCAGTTACGCGACAGGGGACACTGAAGCTTTCTTT
NA	TRBV5-1	TRBJ2-5	TRBD2	CASSLLATREGQTQYF	TGCGCCAGCAGCTTGTTGGCTACCCGGGAGGGGCAGACCCAGTACTTC
once	TRBV13	TRBJ2-2	NA	CASSLMPQGYTGELFF	TGTGCCAGCAGCTTAATGCCCCAGGGTTATACCGGGGAGCTGTTTTTT
NA	TRBV2	TRBJ1-5	TRBD1	CASRWNRGFDQPQHF	TGTGCCAGCAGATGGAACAGGGGATTCGATCAGCCCCAGCATTTT
NA	TRBV18	TRBJ1-1	NA	CASSPTGGDTEAFF	TGTGCCAGCTCCCCCACCGGGGGGGACACTGAAGCTTTCTTT
NA	TRBV18	TRBJ1-4	NA	CASSRTEVNEKLFF	TGTGCCAGCTCACGGACAGAAGTTAATGAAAAACTGTTTTTT
NA	TRBV4-2	TRBJ1-1	TRBD1	CASSQESRDREAFF	TGTGCCAGCAGCCAAGAATCTAGGGACAGGGAAGCTTTCTTT
NA	TRBV19	TRBJ2-7	NA	CASSAGLPYEQYF	TGTGCCAGTAGTGCAGGGTTACCCTACGAGCAGTACTTC
NA	TRBV11-2	TRBJ1-1	NA	CASSLVRGRSEAFF	TGTGCCAGCAGCTTAGTTCGGGGGAGGAGTGAAGCTTTCTTT
NA	TRBV6-4	TRBJ1-1	NA	CASSDSSRGTEAFF	TGTGCCAGCAGTGACTCGAGTCGGGGGACTGAAGCTTTCTTT
NA	TRBV6-1	TRBJ1-5	TRBD1	CASTRTGANQPQHF	TGTGCCAGCACCCGAACAGGGGCGAATCAGCCCCAGCATTTT
NA	TRBV27	TRBJ1-1	NA	CASSLGGRATEAFF	TGTGCCAGCAGTTTGGGGGGGCGAGCCACTGAAGCTTTCTTT
few	TRBV7-2	TRBJ1-5	NA	CASSPALQGRVNQPQHF	TGTGCCAGCAGCCCGGCTCTACAGGGAAGAGTGAATCAGCCCCAGCATTTT
NA	TRBV19	TRBJ2-1	NA	CASSTSVGGSYNEQFF	TGTGCCAGTAGTACTAGCGTTGGTGGCTCCTACAATGAGCAGTTCTTC
few	TRBV6-6	TRBJ2-7	NA	CASSTKGDTPTYEQYF	TGTGCCAGCAGTACCAAAGGGGATACACCTACCTACGAGCAGTACTTC
NA	TRBV11-3	TRBJ2-7	TRBD2	CASSSQPARLAGGDEQYF	TGTGCCAGCAGCTCGCAACCCGCCCGACTAGCGGGGGGGGACGAGCAGTACTTC
NA	TRBV7-2	TRBJ2-5	NA	CASSLGLYQETQYF	TGTGCCAGCAGCTTAGGACTGTACCAAGAGACCCAGTACTTC
NA	TRBV10-1	TRBJ2-2	TRBD2	CASSQGGSGTGELFF	TGCGCCAGCAGTCAGGGAGGGAGTGGAACCGGGGAGCTGTTTTTT
NA	TRBV5-4	TRBJ1-1	TRBD1	CASSSGTGWETEAFF	TGTGCCAGCAGCAGCGGGACAGGGTGGGAAACTGAAGCTTTCTTT
NA	TRBV7-9	TRBJ2-7	NA	CASSPRGYEQYF	TGTGCCAGCAGTCCCAGGGGTTACGAGCAGTACTTC
NA	TRBV2	TRBJ2-2	TRBD1	CASSEAHRGLNGELFF	TGTGCCAGCAGTGAAGCCCACAGGGGGCTTAACGGGGAGCTGTTTTTT
few	TRBV7-2	TRBJ1-3	NA	CASSPRVPGNTIYF	TGTGCCAGCAGCCCGAGGGTCCCTGGAAACACCATATATTTT
NA	TRBV2	TRBJ2-7	NA	CASSEVVLSSYEQYF	TGTGCCAGCAGTGAAGTCGTATTGAGCTCCTACGAGCAGTACTTC
NA	TRBV2	TRBJ2-3	NA	CASSEALGGRTDTQYF	TGTGCCAGCAGTGAAGCGCTTGGGGGGAGGACAGATACGCAGTATTTT
NA	TRBV9	TRBJ2-1	TRBD2	CASSVVGSGRDEQFF	TGTGCCAGCAGCGTAGTTGGTAGCGGGAGAGACGAGCAGTTCTTC
NA	TRBV7-9	TRBJ1-6	NA	CASGLGSSYNSPLHF	TGTGCCAGCGGCTTAGGGAGCTCCTATAATTCACCCCTCCACTTT
NA	TRBV7-2	TRBJ2-7	NA	CASSRGTLSSYEQYF	TGTGCCAGCAGCCGAGGGACTCTTAGCTCCTACGAGCAGTACTTC
once	TRBV7-9	TRBJ1-1	NA	CSSSFQTGGNTEAFF	TGTTCCAGCAGCTTCCAGACAGGAGGCAACACTGAAGCTTTCTTT
NA	TRBV9	TRBJ2-3	TRBD1	CASSTSQGQESDTQYF	TGTGCCAGCAGCACTTCGCAAGGACAGGAATCAGATACGCAGTATTTT
once	TRBV6-5	TRBJ2-7	TRBD1	CASSQGQRYEQYF	TGTGCCAGCAGTCAGGGACAGCGATACGAGCAGTACTTC
NA	TRBV2	TRBJ2-7	NA	CASRPGLSSYEQYF	TGTGCCAGCAGGCCGGGACTCAGCTCCTACGAGCAGTACTTC
NA	TRBV10-2	TRBJ2-5	TRBD2	CASSEGGGRAGETQYF	TGCGCCAGCAGTGAGGGGGGCGGGAGGGCCGGGGAGACCCAGTACTTC
few	TRBV2	TRBJ1-3	NA	CASSQTVTGNTIYF	TGTGCCAGCAGCCAGACAGTTACTGGAAACACCATATATTTT
NA	TRBV5-6	TRBJ2-7	TRBD1	CASSLWGTGFYEQYF	TGTGCCAGCAGCTTGTGGGGGACAGGGTTCTACGAGCAGTACTTC
NA	TRBV2	TRBJ1-2	NA	CASRNREYGYTF	TGTGCCAGCAGAAACCGGGAGTATGGCTACACCTTC
few	TRBV29-1	TRBJ2-1	NA	CSVEGGWVNEQFF	TGCAGCGTTGAAGGCGGGTGGGTCAATGAGCAGTTCTTC
few	TRBV27	TRBJ2-3	TRBD1	CASSRQGTDTQYF	TGTGCCAGCAGTCGACAGGGGACAGATACGCAGTATTTT
NA	TRBV28	TRBJ1-4	NA	CASILGGVRGEKLFF	TGTGCCAGCATCCTCGGCGGGGTTCGGGGTGAAAAACTGTTTTTT
NA	TRBV5-1	TRBJ2-1	NA	CASSLPQIYNEQFF	TGCGCCAGCAGCTTGCCACAGATTTACAATGAGCAGTTCTTC
NA	TRBV11-1	TRBJ2-5	NA	CASSRGTPQETQYF	TGTGCCAGCAGCCGTGGGACTCCACAAGAGACCCAGTACTTC
once	TRBV5-4	TRBJ2-5	NA	CASSPGQQETQYF	TGTGCCAGCAGCCCCGGACAGCAAGAGACCCAGTACTTC
NA	TRBV5-1	TRBJ2-1	TRBD1	CASSPKLAGGIYNEQFF	TGCGCCAGCAGCCCCAAACTTGCAGGGGGCATCTACAATGAGCAGTTCTTC